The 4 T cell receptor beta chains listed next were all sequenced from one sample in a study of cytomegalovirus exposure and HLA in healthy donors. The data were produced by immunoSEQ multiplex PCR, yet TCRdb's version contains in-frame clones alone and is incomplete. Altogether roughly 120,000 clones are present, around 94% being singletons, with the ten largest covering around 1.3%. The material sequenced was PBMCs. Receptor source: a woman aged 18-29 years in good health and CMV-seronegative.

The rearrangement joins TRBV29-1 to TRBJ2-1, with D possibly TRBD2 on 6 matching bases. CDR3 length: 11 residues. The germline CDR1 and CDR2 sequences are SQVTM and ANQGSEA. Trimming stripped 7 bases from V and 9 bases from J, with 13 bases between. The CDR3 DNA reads TGCAGCGGGGGGGATAGCGTTGAGCAGTTCTTC. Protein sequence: CSGGDSVEQFF.

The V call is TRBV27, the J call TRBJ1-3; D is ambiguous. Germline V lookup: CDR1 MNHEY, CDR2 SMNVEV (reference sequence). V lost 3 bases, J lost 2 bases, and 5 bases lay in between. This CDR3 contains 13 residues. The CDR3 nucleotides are TGTGCCAGCAGTTTTACAGCTGGAAACACCATATATTTT. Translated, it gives CASSFTAGNTIYF.

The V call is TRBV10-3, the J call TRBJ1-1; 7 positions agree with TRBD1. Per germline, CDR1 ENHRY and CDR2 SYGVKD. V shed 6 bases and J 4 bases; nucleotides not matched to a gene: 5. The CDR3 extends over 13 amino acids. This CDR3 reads CAIRVDRVTEAFF. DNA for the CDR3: TGTGCCATCAGAGTTGACAGGGTCACTGAAGCTTTCTTT.

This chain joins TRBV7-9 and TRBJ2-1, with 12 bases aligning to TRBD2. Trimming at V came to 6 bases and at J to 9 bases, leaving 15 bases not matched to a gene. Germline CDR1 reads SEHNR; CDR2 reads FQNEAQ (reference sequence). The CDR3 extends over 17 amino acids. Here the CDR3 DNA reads TGTGCCAGCAGAACCCCAGCCGGGACTAGCGGGTTGGCTGAGCAGTTCTTC. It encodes CASRTPAGTSGLAEQFF.